This is a list of T cell receptor beta chains from one sample in a study of T cell responses to AZD1222 COVID-19 vaccine. The data were produced by immunoSEQ multiplex PCR, yet TCRdb's version contains in-frame clones alone and is incomplete. Found here are roughly 120,000 clones, about 89% of them singletons; the top ten hold approximately 7.1%. The specimen was peripheral blood, collected 28 days after the second AZD1222 dose. These receptors were collected from an adult who received the AZD1222 COVID-19 vaccine. The CDR3 runs from the conserved cysteine through the conserved F or W. D genes are given only for firm matches. Size is stated for part of the rows, as once, few or many counts, or as a class when the clone is expanded.

V	size	J	D	CDR3	DNA
TRBV18	.	TRBJ1-2	.	CASSPPGISSYTF	TGTGCCAGCTCACCACCAGGAATTTCAAGCTACACCTTC
TRBV5-1	.	TRBJ1-2	TRBD1	CASSWTGGGDGYTF	TGCGCCAGCAGCTGGACAGGGGGCGGGGACGGCTACACCTTC
TRBV21-1	.	TRBJ1-1	.	CASSKKSATGGNTEAFF	TGTGCCAGCAGCAAAAAGAGCGCAACAGGGGGGAACACTGAAGCTTTCTTT
TRBV21-1	.	TRBJ1-4	.	CASSNMVQGTSTNEKLFF	TGTGCCAGCAGCAATATGGTGCAGGGGACTTCAACTAATGAAAAACTGTTTTTT
TRBV5-4	.	TRBJ1-6	TRBD1	CASSFTGQGASPLHF	TGTGCCAGCAGCTTTACGGGACAGGGGGCTTCACCCCTCCACTTT
TRBV10-3	.	TRBJ1-2	TRBD1	CAISEAPGQNYGYTF	TGTGCCATCAGTGAGGCCCCGGGACAGAACTATGGCTACACCTTC
TRBV7-6	.	TRBJ2-5	.	CASSPGRGETQYF	TGTGCCAGCAGCCCCGGGCGAGGGGAGACCCAGTACTTC
TRBV28	.	TRBJ1-2	.	CASSLILDYGYTF	TGTGCCAGCAGTTTGATTTTGGACTATGGCTACACCTTC
TRBV4-1	.	TRBJ1-1	TRBD1	CASSQDTGGSFLGEAFF	TGCGCCAGCAGCCAAGATACAGGGGGCTCGTTCCTAGGTGAAGCTTTCTTT
TRBV3-1/TRBV3-2	few	TRBJ2-2	.	CASTQNFDRTGELFF	TGTGCCAGCACCCAGAACTTCGACAGGACCGGGGAGCTGTTTTTT
TRBV29-1	.	TRBJ2-1	TRBD2	CSVRSREALLNEQFF	TGCAGCGTGAGATCGCGGGAGGCCCTACTTAATGAGCAGTTCTTC
TRBV4-1	.	TRBJ1-4	.	CASSPTGLPGEKLFF	TGCGCCAGCAGCCCGACGGGACTACCGGGTGAAAAACTGTTTTTT
TRBV5-5	.	TRBJ2-1	TRBD2	CASSPGTRNYNEQFF	TGTGCCAGCAGCCCCGGGACTAGGAACTACAATGAGCAGTTCTTC
TRBV4-3	.	TRBJ1-1	TRBD1	CASSHRQGGNTEAFF	TGCGCCAGCAGCCACCGACAGGGAGGAAACACTGAAGCTTTCTTT